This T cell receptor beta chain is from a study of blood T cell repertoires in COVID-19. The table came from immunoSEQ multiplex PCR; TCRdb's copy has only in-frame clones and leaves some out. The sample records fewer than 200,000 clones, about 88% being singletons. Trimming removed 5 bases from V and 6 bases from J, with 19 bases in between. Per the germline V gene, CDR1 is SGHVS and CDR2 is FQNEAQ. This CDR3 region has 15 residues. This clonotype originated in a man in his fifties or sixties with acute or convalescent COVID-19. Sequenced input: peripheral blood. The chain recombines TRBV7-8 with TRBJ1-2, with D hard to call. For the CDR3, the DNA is TGTGCCAGCAGCCCAGGCAGATTGGGAGGTGATGGCTACACCTTC. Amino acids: CASSPGRLGGDGYTF.